The clone carrying this TCR beta chain was counted once. Its antigen is unidentified. A clone one base away is much larger, so this may be a read error. Unsorted whole blood yielded blood RNA, and germline DNA was extracted as well. The data stem from a study of tumor-infiltrating lymphocytes in primary liver carcinoma. Study-wide results and limits: Tumor region pairs outstripped tumor-adjacent and tumor-blood pairs in overlap.

cDNA specific to TCR beta was made from around 450 ng of total RNA, with a constant-region primer employed for priming. Three nested multiplex PCR rounds, a slightly modified ARM-PCR method, built the TCR beta libraries. The study ran its first two PCR rounds for nine to ten cycles each, using TRBV1-TRBV30 forward primers and a C-beta reverse primer. TCRdb used MiXCR to reprocess the multiplex PCR reads, holding one entry per CDR3 protein. The sample carries almost 200,000 distinct CDR3 sequences, almost 65% recorded once. This CDR3 has 15 residues. Trimming took 5 bases from V and 2 from J, leaving 10 bases between them.

V usage is TRBV12-3 or TRBV12-4 and J usage is TRBJ2-6; no reliable D call. This receptor was identified in a woman aged 60 to 75 with primary liver carcinoma and hepatitis B virus infection. The specimen was peripheral blood. In DNA, the CDR3 is TGTGCCAGCAGTCGAGAGTATGCTGGGGCCAACGTCCTGACTTTC. This codes for CASSREYAGANVLTF.